This entry lists 29 T cell receptor beta chains sequenced from one sample in a study of blood T cell repertoires in COVID-19 (dated by TCRdb to the early 2020s). Libraries were built with the immunoSEQ multiplex PCR assay. Drawn from immuneACCESS, this table holds only the in-frame rearrangements with V and J called that TCRdb kept. Clones are partly lost; checked studies trace under half to an unresolved V gene and leave the rest unexplained. For this sample the table gives 53,000 or so clones, of which about nine tenths were detected only once. Less than 3.5% of the sample rests with the top ten. The sequenced material came from peripheral blood. These receptors were taken from a man of 80 years or more with acute or convalescent COVID-19.

This sequence joins TRBV19 and TRBJ1-5, with 12 bases matching TRBD1. V was pared by 5 bases and J by 2 bases, with 4 bases of the junction left unmatched. CDR1 is LNHDA and CDR2 is SQIVND in the germline V gene (reference sequence). The CDR3 is 16 residues long. The DNA of the CDR3 is TGTGCCAGTAGTCCGGGGACAGGGGGCGGCAATCAGCCCCAGCATTTT. This encodes CASSPGTGGGNQPQHF.

In its sample, this clone was seen once. The gene calls are TRBV11-3 and TRBJ2-2, with a possible D match to TRBD1 (5 bases). Germline lookup yields CDR1 SGHNT and CDR2 YENEEA. V gave up 0 bases and J gave up 8 bases, with 10 bases separating them. The CDR3 runs 14 residues. CDR3 sequence: CASSLEGARGELFF. CDR3 sequence (DNA): TGTGCCAGCAGCTTAGAAGGGGCGCGGGGGGAGCTGTTTTTT.

This chain uses TRBV5-1 with TRBJ2-6, with 7 bases identical to TRBD1. Germline V gene data show CDR1 as SGHRS and CDR2 as YFSETQ. This CDR3 is built from 19 residues. With V trimmed by 0 bases and J by 0 bases, 9 bases remained unmatched. This CDR3 is CASSLATGTARSGANVLTF. CDR3 sequence (DNA): TGCGCCAGCAGCTTGGCCACCGGGACAGCTCGCTCTGGGGCCAACGTCCTGACTTTC.

V usage is TRBV24-1 and J usage is TRBJ2-1; D uncertain. V shed 7 bases and J shed 0 bases, with 21 bases lying between them. The CDR3 is 18 residues long. CDR1 KGHDR and CDR2 SFDVKD come from the germline V gene. The DNA of the CDR3 is TGTGCCACCAGCCCGAACCCCCTTCGGAGACGCTCCTACAATGAGCAGTTCTTC. Encoded protein: CATSPNPLRRRSYNEQFF.

In nucleotides, the CDR3 is TGTGCCACCAGCACCGCAGGGGGCTCTGGAAACACCATATATTTT. Protein product: CATSTAGGSGNTIYF. The V call is TRBV15, the J call TRBJ1-3, with 7 bases matching TRBD1. This CDR3 is built from 15 residues. V gave up 4 bases and J gave up 0 bases; unmatched junction bases: 3. Per the germline V gene, CDR1 is LNHNV and CDR2 is YYDKDF (reference sequence).

The chain uses TRBV2 and TRBJ2-3; 10 nucleotides agree with TRBD2. CDR1 and CDR2 from the germline V gene are SNHLY and FYNNEI. CDR3 length: 14 residues. V gave up 8 bases and J gave up 1 base; unmatched junction bases: 3. The CDR3 loop reads CASATSGGTDTQYF. DNA for the CDR3: TGTGCCAGCGCTACTAGCGGGGGCACAGATACGCAGTATTTT.

The sample holds one count of this clone. The chain recombines TRBV6-5 with TRBJ2-1; 11 nucleotides agree with TRBD2. The CDR3 totals 15 residues. Trimming cost V 5 bases and J 8 bases; bases outside gene matches: 8. Germline V lookup: CDR1 MNHEY, CDR2 SVGAGI. The chain's CDR3 is CASSRSPTSGDEQFF. The CDR3 bases are TGTGCCAGCAGTCGTAGTCCGACTAGCGGGGATGAGCAGTTCTTC.

The rearrangement uses TRBV19 and TRBJ2-6; D possibly corresponds to TRBD1 (5 bases). This CDR3 spans 18 amino acids. The germline V gene has CDR1 LNHDA and CDR2 SQIVND (reference sequence). Trimming took off 6 bases at V and 0 bases at J, with 18 bases between the two ends. CDR3 protein: CASSLGAQTSSGANVLTF. In DNA form, the CDR3 reads TGTGCCAGTAGCCTTGGGGCTCAAACCTCCTCTGGGGCCAACGTCCTGACTTTC.

In this sample, this clone turned up a few times. CDR3 sequence: CASSHDRDYNSPLHF. CDR3 in DNA: TGTGCCAGCAGTCACGACAGGGACTATAATTCACCCCTCCACTTT. V and J are TRBV6-5 and TRBJ1-6; 7 bases agree with TRBD1. The CDR3 length is 15 residues. CDR1 MNHEY and CDR2 SVGAGI come from the germline V gene. V shed 5 bases, J shed 3 bases, and the junction held 4 bases outside the gene matches.

This chain links TRBV7-8 with TRBJ2-7; 8 bases map to TRBD1. J gave up 2 bases and V 5 bases, and 5 bases lay outside the gene matches. Germline V gene lookup returns CDR1 SGHVS and CDR2 FQNEAQ. This CDR3 has 14 amino acids. This CDR3 reads CASSRGQGTYEQYF. The CDR3 DNA sequence: TGTGCCAGCAGCCGAGGACAGGGAACCTACGAGCAGTACTTC.

This clone has just a few counts. The chain links TRBV19 to TRBJ1-6; TRBD1 matches at 8 bases. Germline V gene sequence: CDR1 LNHDA, CDR2 SQIVND (reference sequence). This CDR3 is built from 14 residues. Trimming removed 4 bases from V and 10 bases from J; junction bases left unmatched: 6. As DNA, the CDR3 is TGTGCCAGTAGTACCCAGTCAGGGGGCTCACCCCTCCACTTT. It translates to CASSTQSGGSPLHF.

The CDR3: CAWGPRGETQYF. The CDR3 nucleotides are TGTGCCTGGGGCCCACGAGGGGAGACCCAGTACTTC. The gene calls are TRBV30 and TRBJ2-5, with D perhaps matching TRBD2 (5 bases). The CDR3 has 12 residues. Trimming cost V 5 bases and J 5 bases, with 12 bases left between them. Germline-derived CDR1 and CDR2 are GTSNPN and SVGIG (reference sequence).

The V call is TRBV19, the J call TRBJ1-1; 8 nucleotides agree with TRBD1. The CDR3 spans 16 residues. With 6 bases clipped from V and 6 bases from J, the junction kept 15 bases outside the gene matches. In germline, CDR1 is LNHDA, CDR2 SQIVND (reference sequence). The CDR3 here is CASRRSRTGLYAEAFF. The CDR3 DNA follows: TGTGCCAGTAGGCGTAGCCGGACAGGGCTGTACGCTGAAGCTTTCTTT.

This chain links TRBV27 with TRBJ1-5; D is uncertain. Trimming stripped 5 bases from V and 0 bases from J, with 11 bases between. Per the germline V gene, CDR1 is MNHEY and CDR2 is SMNVEV (reference sequence). This CDR3 is 15 amino acids long. The CDR3 protein is CASSPLTNSNQPQHF. DNA for the CDR3: TGTGCCAGCAGTCCCCTCACAAATAGCAATCAGCCCCAGCATTTT.

In DNA form, the CDR3 reads TGTGCCAGCAGTGAAAATGCGGGCACAGATACGCAGTATTTT. It yields the protein CASSENAGTDTQYF. The gene calls are TRBV6-1 and TRBJ2-3; no reliable D call. Trimming removed 2 bases at V and 1 base at J, with 7 bases between. This CDR3 is built from 14 residues. CDR1 is MNHNS, CDR2 SASEGT, per germline.

The chain employs TRBV9 and TRBJ1-5; 11 bases line up with TRBD1. With 0 bases clipped from V and 6 bases from J, the junction kept 2 bases outside the gene matches. The CDR3 covers 15 residues. The V gene's germline CDR1 is SGDLS and CDR2 YYNGEE. CDR3 residues: CASSVDGTGGQPQHF. DNA of the CDR3: TGTGCCAGCAGCGTAGACGGGACAGGGGGTCAGCCCCAGCATTTT.

The J gene is TRBJ2-5, the V gene TRBV4-3; 13 bases fit TRBD2. This CDR3 contains 17 residues. Trimming cost V 2 bases and J 3 bases; bases outside gene matches: 6. Germline lookup yields CDR1 LGHNA and CDR2 YSLEER. As DNA, the CDR3 is TGCGCCAGCAGCCAAACCGGGACTAGCGGGACTAAAGAGACCCAGTACTTC. Amino acid sequence: CASSQTGTSGTKETQYF.

In its sample, this clone was seen a few times. V usage is TRBV5-1 and J usage is TRBJ2-5; 11 bases are shared with TRBD2. This CDR3 region has 15 residues. Germline V gene sequence: CDR1 SGHRS, CDR2 YFSETQ. With 0 bases clipped from V and 5 bases from J, the junction kept 3 bases outside the gene matches. CDR3 sequence (DNA): TGCGCCAGCAGCTTGGAACTAGCGGGGGAGGAGACCCAGTACTTC. As protein: CASSLELAGEETQYF.

The chain joins TRBV3-1 (or the pseudogene TRBV3-2) to TRBJ2-3, with TRBD2 identical over 14 bases. CDR1 and CDR2 (germline): LGHDT, YNNKEL (reference sequence). CDR3 length equals 18 residues. V was pared by 3 bases and J by 3 bases, with 8 bases of the junction left unmatched. CDR3: CASSQPRLAGGETDTQYF. The DNA of the CDR3 is TGTGCCAGCAGCCAGCCCAGACTAGCGGGGGGGGAGACAGATACGCAGTATTTT.

The CDR3 nucleotides are TGTGCCAGCTCACCATATGCGGGGGGACGCACCGGGGAGCTGTTTTTT. It is translated as CASSPYAGGRTGELFF. The rearrangement uses TRBV18 and TRBJ2-2; 8 bases align to TRBD2. Trimming took 2 bases from V and 4 from J; bases not matched to a gene: 6. CDR1 and CDR2 (germline): KGHSH, LQKENI. The CDR3 extends over 16 amino acids.

The CDR3 sequence is CASRMGGPNTGELFF. CDR3 in DNA: TGTGCCAGTAGAATGGGGGGACCGAACACCGGGGAGCTGTTTTTT. The chain employs TRBV19 and TRBJ2-2; D perhaps matches TRBD2 (6 bases). The CDR3 has 15 residues. V gave up 6 bases and J gave up 0 bases, with 11 bases separating them. CDR1 and CDR2 from the germline V gene are LNHDA and SQIVND (reference sequence).

This clone was detected once. The chain links TRBV19 to TRBJ2-3; D perhaps matches TRBD1 (5 bases). The germline V and J ends were trimmed by 2 bases and 5 bases, with 11 bases remaining between them. The CDR3 totals 14 residues. Looked up from germline, CDR1 is LNHDA and CDR2 is SQIVND (reference sequence). CDR3 amino acids: CASSIQGQGDTQYF. The CDR3 DNA follows: TGTGCCAGTAGTATACAGGGTCAGGGAGATACGCAGTATTTT. The full variable domain, with the rest looked up from reference TRBV19 and TRBJ2-3, is DGGITQSPKYLFRKEGQNVTLSCEQNLNHDAMYWYRQDPGQGLRLIYYSQIVNDFQKGDIAEGYSVSREKKESFPLTVTSAQKNPTAFYLCASSIQGQGDTQYFGPGTRLTVL.

The genes are TRBV12-3 or TRBV12-4 and TRBJ2-1; no clear D. The CDR3 consists of 11 residues. V lost 6 bases and J 7 bases, leaving 7 bases between the germline ends. The CDR3 nucleotides are TGTGCCAGCAGCCCCCTTAATGAGCAGTTCTTC. Protein sequence: CASSPLNEQFF.

CDR3 region: CASSSSGTRNSPLHF. DNA for the CDR3: TGTGCCAGCAGCTCATCCGGGACAAGAAATTCACCCCTCCACTTT. The genes are TRBV11-2 and TRBJ1-6; perhaps TRBD1 as D (6 bases). Per germline, CDR1 SGHAT and CDR2 FQNNGV. V was clipped by 4 bases and J by 7 bases, with 14 bases between them. This CDR3 has 15 residues.

The gene calls are TRBV5-1 and TRBJ2-7, with 9 bases lining up with TRBD2. CDR1 and CDR2 (germline): SGHRS, YFSETQ. Germline trimming cut 1 base from V and 3 bases from J; bases unmatched to any gene: 5. The CDR3 length is 15 residues. The CDR3 region has the DNA TGCGCCAGCAGCTTGTCTAGCGGGGCCTTCTACGAGCAGTACTTC. Translation: CASSLSSGAFYEQYF.

The rearrangement links TRBV12-3 or TRBV12-4 to TRBJ1-2; D unresolved. This CDR3 is 12 amino acids long. V lost 0 bases, J lost 8 bases, and 7 bases lay in between. CDR3 in amino acids: CASSLAGRGYTF. For the CDR3, the DNA is TGTGCCAGCAGTTTAGCGGGGAGGGGCTACACCTTC.

The genes are TRBV20-1 and TRBJ2-1, with D hard to call. Germline CDR1 DFQATT, CDR2 SNEGSKA (reference sequence). The CDR3 totals 11 residues. V lost 3 bases and J lost 8, with 8 bases in between. The CDR3 sequence is CSASLVHEQFF. The DNA for the CDR3 is TGCAGTGCTAGTCTAGTCCATGAGCAGTTCTTC.

V and J are TRBV7-2 and TRBJ2-1, with 10 bases aligning to TRBD2. This CDR3 comprises 14 residues. With V trimmed by 5 bases and J by 9 bases, 7 bases remained unmatched. Germline assignment: CDR1 SGHTA and CDR2 FQGNSA. DNA for the CDR3: TGTGCCAGCAGCCTAATAGCGGGGGGATCTGAGCAGTTCTTC. Translation gives CASSLIAGGSEQFF.

The chain links TRBV19 to TRBJ2-3; D is perhaps TRBD1 (7 bases). Trimming removed 3 bases from V and 4 bases from J, with 14 bases in between. The CDR3 extends over 15 amino acids. The V gene's germline CDR1 is LNHDA and CDR2 SQIVND (reference sequence). The CDR3 DNA reads TGTGCCAGTAGTATGCGGAGGGGGCGTGCAGATACGCAGTATTTT. Its protein is CASSMRRGRADTQYF.